This T cell receptor (beta chain) was recovered during a study of cytomegalovirus exposure and HLA in healthy donors. Study-wide findings and caveats: Excluded were some V segments that proved indistinguishable, including TRBV6-2 and TRBV6-3. As immune exposure information, only CMV serostatus was available.

Primers included in the PCR were 60 Vbeta and 13 Jbeta primers. The data were produced by immunoSEQ multiplex PCR, yet TCRdb's version contains in-frame clones alone and is incomplete. The sample lists nearly 110,000 clones; roughly two thirds were seen once. At least ten counts were recorded for this clone. Its specificity is unknown. The CDR3 has 14 amino acids. From germline, CDR1 is MNHEY and CDR2 SVGAGI. The V and J ends lost 4 bases and 3 bases respectively, with 12 bases between them. This clonotype was obtained from a female donor in good health and CMV-seronegative. The sample was PBMCs. The chain carries TRBV6-5 and TRBJ1-2; D ambiguous. The CDR3 DNA follows: TGTGCCAGCAGTTCGGCGGGGAGGTACTATGGCTACACCTTC. Protein: CASSSAGRYYGYTF.